The rows below give T cell receptor beta chains drawn from one sample of a study of T cells in Graves' hyperthyroidism and ophthalmopathy. TCRdb reprocessed the multiplex PCR reads with MiXCR, giving one entry per CDR3 protein. The sample lists 550,000 to 650,000 distinct CDR3 sequences, 14% occurring once. Sequencing used blood. These receptors were collected from a woman in her thirties with Graves' hyperthyroidism that later progressed to Graves' ophthalmopathy. CDR3s include the opening cysteine and the closing phenylalanine or tryptophan. D genes are given only for firm matches. Part of the rows lack a size; the others show once, few, many or a class for expanded clones.

TRBJ2-3 TRBV6-1 . few CASGGGGGTDTQYF TGTGCCAGCGGGGGAGGGGGAGGCACAGATACGCAGTATTTT
TRBJ2-1 TRBV18 . many CASSPVSSYNEQFF TGTGCCAGCTCACCGGTTAGCTCCTACAATGAGCAGTTCTTC
TRBJ2-7 TRBV28 TRBD2 many CASSLGGRSKEQYF TGTGCCAGCAGTTTAGGCGGGAGATCTAAAGAGCAGTACTTC
TRBJ2-1 TRBV6-1 TRBD2 many CASSERTGGLDEQFF TGTGCCAGCAGTGAACGTACGGGAGGTCTCGATGAGCAGTTCTTC
TRBJ2-2 TRBV7-9 TRBD1 many CASSPGTGMSGELFF TGTGCCAGCAGCCCCGGGACAGGGATGTCCGGGGAGCTGTTTTTT
TRBJ1-1 TRBV19 . many CASSRDRENTEAFF TGTGCCAGTAGTCGCGATAGAGAGAACACTGAAGCTTTCTTT
TRBJ2-3 TRBV6-1 TRBD2 many CAAGRGTSTDTQYF TGTGCCGCGGGGAGGGGAACTAGCACAGATACGCAGTATTTT
TRBJ2-7 TRBV28 . many CASSLSQGYYEQYF TGTGCCAGCAGTTTATCGCAGGGCTACTACGAGCAGTACTTC
TRBJ1-2 TRBV19 . many CASKGMEGDGYTF TGTGCCAGTAAGGGGATGGAGGGAGATGGCTACACCTTC
TRBJ2-7 TRBV14 . many CASSQEASKGFEQYF TGTGCCAGCAGCCAAGAAGCTAGCAAAGGTTTCGAGCAGTACTTC
TRBJ2-7 TRBV19 TRBD2 many CASSDRGLAGNKDEQYF TGTGCCAGTAGTGACCGTGGACTAGCGGGAAATAAGGACGAGCAGTACTTC
TRBJ1-1 TRBV27 . . CASSSTSARDAFF TGTGCCAGCAGTTCCACAAGCGCGCGGGACGCTTTCTTT
TRBJ2-1 TRBV11-2 TRBD2 . CASSLGFQREDNEQFF TGTGCCAGCAGCTTAGGATTCCAACGGGAGGACAATGAGCAGTTCTTC
TRBJ1-1 TRBV2 TRBD1 many CASSEDRGPDTEAFF TGTGCCAGCAGTGAGGACAGGGGCCCCGACACTGAAGCTTTCTTT
TRBJ2-7 TRBV12-3/TRBV12-4 TRBD1 many CASSFDRGPYEQYF TGTGCCAGCAGTTTTGACAGGGGGCCTTACGAGCAGTACTTC
TRBJ2-7 TRBV3-1 TRBD2 . CASSPVLGTSGSYEQYF TGTGCCAGCAGCCCGGTTCTAGGGACTAGCGGATCCTACGAGCAGTACTTC
TRBJ2-7 TRBV11-2 . once CASSMDYRYEQYF TGTGCCAGCAGCATGGACTATAGGTACGAGCAGTACTTC
TRBJ2-5 TRBV29-1 . many CSVAGRGLRGVSYQETQYF TGCAGCGTTGCCGGGAGAGGGCTAAGGGGAGTAAGCTACCAAGAGACCCAGTACTTC
TRBJ1-2 TRBV19 . many CASSADRFYGYTF TGTGCCAGTAGTGCGGACAGATTCTATGGCTACACCTTC
TRBJ2-1 TRBV5-6 TRBD2 many CASSTGLSLYNEQFF TGTGCCAGCAGCACGGGACTATCCCTTTACAATGAGCAGTTCTTC
TRBJ2-4 TRBV20-1 TRBD2 . CSARRAGARENIQYF TGCAGTGCTAGGAGGGCGGGAGCGCGGGAAAACATTCAGTACTTC
TRBJ2-5 TRBV7-3 . many CASSLDGQGIQETQYF TGTGCCAGCAGCTTGGACGGACAAGGAATACAAGAGACCCAGTACTTC
TRBJ2-2 TRBV6-1 . many CASSPRVGSGELFF TGTGCCAGCAGCCCCAGGGTTGGGTCCGGGGAGCTGTTTTTT
TRBJ2-7 TRBV7-8 . many CASSLERAEQYYSYEQYF TGTGCCAGCAGCTTAGAAAGGGCGGAGCAATACTATTCCTACGAGCAGTACTTC
TRBJ2-4 TRBV28 TRBD2 few CASSFYPSRTSVAKNIQYF TGTGCCAGCAGTTTCTATCCCTCCCGGACTAGCGTGGCCAAAAACATTCAGTACTTC
TRBJ2-3 TRBV6-2/TRBV6-3 . . CASEITDTQYF TGTGCCAGCGAGATCACAGATACGCAGTATTTT
TRBJ2-3 TRBV20-1 . many CSARDSGTQEATQYF TGCAGTGCTAGAGATTCCGGGACCCAGGAAGCGACGCAGTATTTT
TRBJ2-2 TRBV7-9 TRBD1 . CASSDDRAGELFF TGTGCCAGCAGCGATGACAGGGCCGGGGAGCTGTTTTTT
TRBJ2-5 TRBV18 TRBD1 many CASNPDREETQYF TGTGCCAGCAACCCAGACAGGGAGGAGACCCAGTACTTC
TRBJ2-7 TRBV19 . few CASSIAEEQYF TGTGCCAGTAGTATAGCTGAAGAGCAGTACTTC
TRBJ1-3 TRBV3-1 TRBD1 many CASSPGQGAGGNTIYF TGTGCCAGCAGCCCCGGACAGGGGGCGGGAGGAAACACCATATATTTT
TRBJ2-1 TRBV24-1 . many CATSGYRSEQFF TGTGCCACCAGTGGGTATAGATCTGAGCAGTTCTTC
TRBJ1-5 TRBV2 . . CASSAGGPNQPQHF TGTGCCAGCAGCGCTGGGGGGCCCAATCAGCCCCAGCATTTT
TRBJ2-3 TRBV6-2/TRBV6-3 TRBD1 many CASSKKSGQGATDTQYF TGTGCCAGCAGCAAAAAATCGGGACAGGGGGCGACAGATACGCAGTATTTT
TRBJ1-2 TRBV28 . many CASTSGGVGDYGYTF TGTGCCAGCACCTCGGGGGGGGTGGGGGACTATGGCTACACCTTC
TRBJ2-1 TRBV6-1 TRBD1 many CASNVGQASYNEQFF TGTGCCAGCAACGTCGGACAGGCCTCCTACAATGAGCAGTTCTTC
TRBJ1-2 TRBV2 . many CASSDIRPHGYTF TGTGCCAGCAGTGATATCAGGCCCCATGGCTACACCTTC
TRBJ2-5 TRBV7-2 . many CASSSPRGGGETQYF TGTGCCAGCAGCTCCCCCCGTGGCGGCGGGGAGACCCAGTACTTC
TRBJ2-2 TRBV6-2/TRBV6-3 . many CASSYSAGLLASTGELFF TGTGCCAGCAGTTACTCCGCAGGGTTACTTGCTAGCACCGGGGAGCTGTTTTTT
TRBJ2-1 TRBV28 TRBD1 . CASSLDRREQFF TGTGCCAGCAGTTTGGACAGGAGGGAGCAGTTCTTC
TRBJ1-2 TRBV9 . many CASSVDQEGSGAYLYGYTF TGTGCCAGCAGCGTAGACCAGGAAGGTAGTGGGGCCTACCTTTATGGCTACACCTTC
TRBJ2-1 TRBV7-3 TRBD2 many CASSLTPGLASNEQFF TGTGCCAGCAGCTTAACCCCGGGACTAGCGTCCAATGAGCAGTTCTTC
TRBJ1-5 TRBV27 TRBD1 few CASSLQGGGQPQHF TGTGCCAGCAGTTTACAGGGGGGAGGACAGCCCCAGCATTTT
TRBJ2-5 TRBV20-1 TRBD2 many CSARTGLAKETQYF TGCAGTGCTAGAACCGGACTAGCCAAAGAGACCCAGTACTTC
TRBJ1-2 TRBV29-1 . many CSVVSHNYGYTF TGCAGCGTGGTATCCCATAACTATGGCTACACCTTC
TRBJ2-7 TRBV7-2 TRBD2 . CASSRLTSGSSIYEQYF TGTGCCAGCAGCCGGCTGACTAGCGGGAGCTCTATCTACGAGCAGTACTTC
TRBJ2-7 TRBV27 . . CASSTQTGRYEQYF TGTGCCAGCAGTACCCAGACAGGCCGTTACGAGCAGTACTTC
TRBJ1-5 TRBV19 TRBD1 many CASSGLGTDSNQPQHF TGTGCCAGTAGTGGACTAGGGACAGACAGCAATCAGCCCCAGCATTTT
TRBJ2-3 TRBV12-5 TRBD1 many CASGSISGQGTDTQYF TGTGCTAGTGGTTCGATCTCGGGACAGGGTACAGATACGCAGTATTTT
TRBJ1-2 TRBV3-1 . many CASSQEGAGYGYTF TGTGCCAGCAGCCAAGAAGGGGCGGGCTATGGCTACACCTTC
TRBJ2-3 TRBV19 TRBD2 . CASSITSGGGTDTQYF TGTGCCAGTAGCATAACGTCGGGGGGGGGCACAGATACGCAGTATTTT
TRBJ1-2 TRBV18 . few CASSPPQRAIGNYGYTF TGTGCCAGCTCACCACCGCAGAGGGCCATAGGTAACTATGGCTACACCTTC
TRBJ1-2 TRBV6-1 . many CASTPTSQARDYGYTF TGTGCCAGCACTCCCACCTCACAGGCCCGGGACTATGGCTACACCTTC
TRBJ1-1 TRBV11-3 . many CASSPGWGTENTEAFF TGTGCCAGCAGCCCCGGCTGGGGGACGGAGAACACTGAAGCTTTCTTT
TRBJ1-3 TRBV5-1 . many CASSLRQASVSGNTIYF TGCGCCAGCAGCCTAAGACAGGCGAGCGTCTCTGGAAACACCATATATTTT
TRBJ2-5 TRBV24-1 TRBD2 many CATEAGGLETQYF TGTGCCACCGAGGCGGGAGGATTGGAGACCCAGTACTTC
TRBJ2-5 TRBV27 TRBD1 many CASSLIRGPYQETQYF TGTGCCAGCAGTTTAATCAGGGGGCCGTACCAAGAGACCCAGTACTTC
TRBJ2-7 TRBV6-1 . many CTSSYNRVEQYF TGTACCAGCAGTTACAACAGGGTCGAGCAGTACTTC